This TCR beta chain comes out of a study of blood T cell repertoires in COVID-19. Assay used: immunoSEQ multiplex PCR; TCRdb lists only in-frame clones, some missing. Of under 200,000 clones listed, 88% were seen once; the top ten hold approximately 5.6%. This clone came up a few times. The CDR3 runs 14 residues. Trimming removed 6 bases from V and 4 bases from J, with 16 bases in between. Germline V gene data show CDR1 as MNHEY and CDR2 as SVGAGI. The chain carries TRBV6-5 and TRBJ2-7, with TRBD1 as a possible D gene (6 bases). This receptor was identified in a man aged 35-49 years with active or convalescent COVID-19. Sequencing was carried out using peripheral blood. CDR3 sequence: CASSPLTGRYEQYF. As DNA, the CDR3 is TGTGCCAGCAGCCCCTTGACAGGAAGATACGAGCAGTACTTC.